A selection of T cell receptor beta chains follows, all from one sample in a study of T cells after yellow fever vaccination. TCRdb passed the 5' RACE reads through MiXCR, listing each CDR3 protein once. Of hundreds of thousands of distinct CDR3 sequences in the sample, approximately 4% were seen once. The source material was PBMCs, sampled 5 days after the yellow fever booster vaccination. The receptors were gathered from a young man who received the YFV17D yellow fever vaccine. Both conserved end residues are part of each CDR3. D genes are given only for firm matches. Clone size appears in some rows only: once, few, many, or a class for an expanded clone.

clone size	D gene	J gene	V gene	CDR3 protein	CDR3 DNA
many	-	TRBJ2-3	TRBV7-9	CASSLDRKGYF	TGTGCCAGCAGCTTAGACAGGAAGGGGTATTTT
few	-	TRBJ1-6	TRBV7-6	CASRPRGSSPLHF	TGTGCCAGCAGACCTAGGGGGTCATCACCCCTCCACTTT
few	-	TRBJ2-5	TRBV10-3	CAISDWEEETQYF	TGTGCCATCAGTGACTGGGAGGAAGAGACCCAGTACTTC
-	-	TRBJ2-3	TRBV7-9	CASSLGGKDTQYF	TGTGCCAGCAGCTTAGGGGGAAAAGATACGCAGTATTTT
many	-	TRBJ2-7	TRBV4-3	CASSTSAGSSYEQYF	TGCGCCAGCAGCACATCTGCGGGGAGCTCCTACGAGCAGTACTTC
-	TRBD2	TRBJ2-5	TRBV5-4	CASSPGGLSRETQYF	TGTGCCAGCAGTCCGGGAGGGTTGTCACGAGAGACCCAGTACTTC
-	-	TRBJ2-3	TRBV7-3	CASSETTGDTQYF	TGTGCCAGCAGCGAAACCACCGGAGATACGCAGTATTTT
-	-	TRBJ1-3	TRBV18	CASSLFPSDKSSGNTIYF	TGTGCCAGCTCACTCTTCCCGTCCGACAAGAGCTCTGGAAACACCATATATTTT
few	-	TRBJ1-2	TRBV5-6	CASSLGGLRGYTF	TGTGCCAGCAGCCTGGGCGGGTTGCGGGGCTACACCTTC
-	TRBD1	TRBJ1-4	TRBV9	CASSARTGAEKLFF	TGTGCCAGCAGCGCGAGGACAGGGGCCGAAAAACTGTTTTTT
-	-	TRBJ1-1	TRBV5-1	CASSLGGTSVDTEAFF	TGCGCCAGCAGCTTGGGCGGGACGAGTGTTGACACTGAAGCTTTCTTT
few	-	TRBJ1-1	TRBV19	CASTGYSTGGTEAFF	TGTGCCAGTACTGGCTATTCTACCGGGGGGACTGAAGCTTTCTTT
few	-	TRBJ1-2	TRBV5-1	CASSYAAQGGYTF	TGCGCCAGCAGCTACGCAGCTCAAGGAGGCTACACCTTC
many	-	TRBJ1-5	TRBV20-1	CSARVRRVNQPQHF	TGCAGTGCTAGAGTAAGGCGAGTGAATCAGCCCCAGCATTTT
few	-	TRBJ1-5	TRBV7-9	CASSLSRRGSNQPQHF	TGTGCCAGCAGCTTATCCCGCAGGGGAAGCAATCAGCCCCAGCATTTT
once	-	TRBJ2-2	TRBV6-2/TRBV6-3	CASSYSDGGADTGELFF	TGTGCCAGCAGTTACTCGGATGGGGGCGCGGACACCGGGGAGCTGTTTTTT
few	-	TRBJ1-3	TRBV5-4	CASSLLAPGNTIYF	TGTGCCAGCAGCTTGCTGGCCCCTGGAAACACCATATATTTT
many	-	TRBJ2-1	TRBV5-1	CASSLKNYNEQFF	TGCGCCAGCAGCTTAAAGAACTACAATGAGCAGTTCTTC
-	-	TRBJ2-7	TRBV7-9	CASSSPPGFSYEQYF	TGTGCCAGCAGCTCCCCTCCAGGCTTCTCCTACGAGCAGTACTTC
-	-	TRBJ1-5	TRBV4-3	CASSPRREGDQPQHF	TGCGCCAGCAGCCCCCGCAGGGAGGGGGATCAGCCCCAGCATTTT
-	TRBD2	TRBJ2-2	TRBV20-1	CSAREPPERGTGELFF	TGCAGTGCTAGAGAGCCCCCCGAGCGGGGCACCGGGGAGCTGTTTTTT
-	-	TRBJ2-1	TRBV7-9	CLSRDYNEQFF	TGTTTAAGCCGCGATTACAATGAGCAGTTCTTC
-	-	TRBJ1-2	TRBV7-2	CASSLRLGNEDYGYTF	TGTGCCAGCAGCTTAAGGTTAGGCAATGAGGACTATGGCTACACCTTC
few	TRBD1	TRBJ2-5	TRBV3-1	CASSHRQGAAETQYF	TGTGCCAGCAGCCACCGACAGGGGGCAGCTGAGACCCAGTACTTC
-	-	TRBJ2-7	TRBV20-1	CSAGTDTYEQYF	TGCAGTGCCGGGACGGACACCTACGAGCAGTACTTC
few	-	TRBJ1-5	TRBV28	CASRATGRLNQPQHF	TGTGCCAGCAGGGCCACGGGGAGACTCAATCAGCCCCAGCATTTT
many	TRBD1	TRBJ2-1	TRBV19	CASSIDPGGPYNEQFF	TGTGCCAGTAGTATAGATCCAGGGGGCCCCTACAATGAGCAGTTCTTC
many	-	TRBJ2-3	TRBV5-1	CASAHGRTDTQYF	TGCGCCAGCGCCCATGGAAGGACAGATACGCAGTATTTT
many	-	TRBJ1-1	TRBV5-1	CASSEGPNTEAFF	TGCGCCAGCAGCGAGGGACCGAACACTGAAGCTTTCTTT
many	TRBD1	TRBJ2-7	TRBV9	CASSVEGATSEQYF	TGTGCCAGCAGCGTAGAGGGGGCCACGTCCGAGCAGTACTTC
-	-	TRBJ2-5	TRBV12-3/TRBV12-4	CASSRTMSQETQYF	TGTGCCAGCAGTCGGACGATGAGCCAAGAGACCCAGTACTTC
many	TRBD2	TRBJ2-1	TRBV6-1	CASESGGTYNEQFF	TGTGCCAGCGAAAGCGGGGGAACCTACAATGAGCAGTTCTTC